This T cell receptor beta chain stems from a study of blood T cell repertoires in COVID-19. Across the whole study: From the United States, Italy and Spain came samples of acute and convalescent COVID-19. From T cells, B-cell-depleted T cells, or PBMCs came the material, which was cDNA or gDNA.

Per the original methods: Scientists estimated how many nucleated cells there were by amplifying reference gene primers. Assay: immunoSEQ multiplex PCR; the TCRdb copy retains only in-frame clones and omits some. V and J calls and clone size are those listed in that table; D and trimming were worked out from the DNA. The sample lists over 150,000 clones; 80% to 90% were seen once. The receptor was isolated from a woman aged 80 or older with acute or convalescent COVID-19. The material sequenced was peripheral blood.

The CDR3 region is CSAGGVAQETQYF. The DNA of the CDR3 is TGCAGCGCCGGCGGGGTAGCCCAAGAGACCCAGTACTTC. The chain links TRBV29-1 to TRBJ2-5; maybe TRBD2 (6 bases). Germline values: CDR1 SQVTM, CDR2 ANQGSEA. The CDR3 has 13 amino acids. V was clipped by 7 bases and J by 1 base, with 13 bases between them.